The 27 T cell receptor beta chains in this list originate from one sample, sequenced in a study of CD8 T cells in ankylosing spondylitis. TCRdb redid the calling of the 5' RACE reads with MiXCR, one entry per CDR3 protein. The repertoire consists of 200,000 to 250,000 distinct CDR3 sequences, with about 11% occurring once and the leading ten covering 6.8%. The specimen sequenced was blood, either unsorted or a sorted T cell fraction (not recorded which). These receptors were collected from a male donor with ankylosing spondylitis or in good health (not recorded which).

This clonotype was counted between two and nine times. The chain recombines TRBV21-1 with TRBJ1-2. TRBV21-1 is listed as a pseudogene. The CDR3 is 12 amino acids. DNA for the CDR3: TGTGCCAGCAGCAATTCCGGTTCTGGCTACACCTTC. Amino acid sequence: CASSNSGSGYTF.

This clonotype was observed a handful of times. The J gene is TRBJ2-1, the V gene TRBV5-1; 10 bases fit TRBD2. With 3 bases clipped from V and 2 bases from J, the junction kept 8 bases outside the gene matches. The CDR3 length is 17 residues. CDR1 and CDR2 (germline): SGHRS, YFSETQ. The CDR3 loop reads CASSSRPGLATYNEQFF. The CDR3, as DNA: TGCGCCAGCAGCTCCCGACCGGGACTAGCGACCTACAATGAGCAGTTCTTC.

The sample holds many counts of this clonotype. The chain recombines TRBV5-1 with TRBJ2-2; 11 bases align to TRBD2. CDR1 and CDR2 (germline): SGHRS, YFSETQ. The CDR3 has 15 amino acids. With V trimmed by 6 bases and J by 7 bases, 8 bases remained unmatched. CDR3 residues: CASNPTSGNGGELFF. In DNA form, the CDR3 reads TGCGCCAGCAACCCGACTAGCGGGAATGGCGGGGAGCTGTTTTTT.

This clonotype was observed at least ten times. The chain links TRBV29-1 to TRBJ1-1; a possible D gene is TRBD1 (5 bases). The germline gives CDR1 SQVTM, CDR2 ANQGSEA. V lost 8 bases, J lost 4 bases, and 14 bases lay in between. The CDR3 totals 12 residues. CDR3 bases: TGCAGCACACGCCAGGGTGGCACTGAAGCTTTCTTT. Amino acid sequence: CSTRQGGTEAFF.

This clonotype was picked up many times. The chain links TRBV5-1 to TRBJ2-1; 8 bases line up with TRBD1. Trimming removed 4 bases from V and 0 bases from J; junction bases left unmatched: 9. Germline assignment: CDR1 SGHRS and CDR2 YFSETQ. This CDR3 spans 17 amino acids. The CDR3 is CASSEPGQVSSYNEQFF. DNA for the CDR3: TGCGCCAGCAGCGAACCGGGACAGGTGAGCTCCTACAATGAGCAGTTCTTC. Full variable domain (remainder filled in from reference TRBV5-1 and TRBJ2-1): KAGVTQTPRYLIKTRGQQVTLSCSPISGHRSVSWYQQTPGQGLQFLFEYFSETQRNKGNFPGRFSGRQFSNSRSEMNVSTLELGDSALYLCASSEPGQVSSYNEQFFGPGTRLTVL.

This clonotype occurred a few times. The chain recombines TRBV28 with TRBJ2-3; D may correspond to TRBD1 or TRBD2 (5 bases each). Germline CDR1 reads MDHEN; CDR2 reads SYDVKM. With 6 bases removed from V and 0 bases from J, the gap between germline ends came to 22 bases. CDR3 size: 18 residues. The CDR3 is CASSRTPPGTRSTDTQYF. CDR3 in DNA: TGTGCCAGCAGCCGAACCCCTCCCGGGACGAGGAGCACAGATACGCAGTATTTT. Filled out from reference TRBV28 and TRBJ2-3, the complete variable domain reads DVKVTQSSRYLVKRTGEKVFLECVQDMDHENMFWYRQDPGLGLRLIYFSYDVKMKEKGDIPEGYSVSREKKERFSLILESASTNQTSMYLCASSRTPPGTRSTDTQYFGPGTRLTVL.

The CDR3 sequence is CASSIVSLGDTEAFF. The CDR3 nucleotides are TGTGCCAGTAGTATAGTATCCCTGGGGGACACTGAAGCTTTCTTT. The chain couples TRBV19 to TRBJ1-1; D is perhaps TRBD1 (5 bases). Trimming shortened V by 1 base and J by 3 bases, and 12 bases separated the two germline ends. The germline V gene encodes CDR1 LNHDA and CDR2 SQIVND (reference sequence). The CDR3 has 15 amino acids.

This clonotype was seen many times. DNA of the CDR3: TGCGCCAGCAGCTCCGACTCCACCTCCTACGAGCAGTACTTC. Protein product: CASSSDSTSYEQYF. The chain carries TRBV5-1 and TRBJ2-7; D is undetermined. The CDR3 is 14 amino acids. The V end lost 3 bases, the J end lost 0 bases, and 10 bases lay between the germline ends. The V gene's germline CDR1 is SGHRS and CDR2 YFSETQ.

Only a few counts were recorded for this clonotype. This sequence joins TRBV5-1 and TRBJ1-1; D is unclear. Trimming cost V 1 base and J 1 base, with 11 bases left between them. Germline values: CDR1 SGHRS, CDR2 YFSETQ. The CDR3 loop spans 15 amino acids. Written as DNA, the CDR3 is TGCGCCAGCAGCTTGTCGGAGGTAGGGAACACTGAAGCTTTCTTT. This codes for CASSLSEVGNTEAFF.

Many counts were recorded for this clonotype. The chain links TRBV12-3 or TRBV12-4 to TRBJ1-6; D might be TRBD1 (5 bases). Trimming left V 3 bases short and J 9 bases short, with 15 bases between. The CDR3 runs to 15 residues. This CDR3 is CASSLAGDGGSPLHF. CDR3 DNA sequence: TGTGCCAGCAGTTTGGCGGGGGATGGCGGTTCACCCCTCCACTTT.

In its sample, this clonotype was seen many times. The genes are TRBV5-1 and TRBJ2-1; D is ambiguous. The CDR3 totals 13 residues. Germline V gene lookup returns CDR1 SGHRS and CDR2 YFSETQ. V gave up 0 bases and J gave up 5 bases, with 6 bases separating them. The DNA for the CDR3 is TGCGCCAGCAGCTTGGGGCAGCACAATGAGCAGTTCTTC. Its translation is CASSLGQHNEQFF.

The chain links TRBV9 to TRBJ2-7; 10 bases map to TRBD1. Germline V lookup: CDR1 SGDLS, CDR2 YYNGEE. This CDR3 region has 15 residues. V lost 2 bases and J lost 5; bases outside the gene matches: 7. CDR3 nucleotides: TGTGCCAGCAGCGTTCGGACAGGGGGTTTTGACGAGCAGTACTTC. Residues: CASSVRTGGFDEQYF.

This clonotype was seen many times. The genes are TRBV28 and TRBJ2-7; D is undetermined. V was pared by 3 bases and J by 4 bases, with 22 bases between. From germline, CDR1 is MDHEN and CDR2 SYDVKM. CDR3 length: 17 amino acids. CDR3 protein: CASSFTPIGTPEYEQYF. In nucleotides, the CDR3 is TGTGCCAGCAGTTTTACCCCGATTGGAACTCCCGAGTACGAGCAGTACTTC.

Ten or more counts support this clonotype. This rearrangement joins TRBV5-1 to TRBJ2-2; tentative D call: TRBD1 (5 bases). Germline assignment: CDR1 SGHRS and CDR2 YFSETQ. With 4 bases removed from V and 1 base from J, the gap between germline ends came to 11 bases. The CDR3 covers 15 residues. The CDR3 nucleotides read TGCGCCAGCAGCGACCCCCAGGGGAACACCGGGGAGCTGTTTTTT. Translating gives CASSDPQGNTGELFF. The full variable domain, its missing parts supplied by reference TRBV5-1 and TRBJ2-2, is KAGVTQTPRYLIKTRGQQVTLSCSPISGHRSVSWYQQTPGQGLQFLFEYFSETQRNKGNFPGRFSGRQFSNSRSEMNVSTLELGDSALYLCASSDPQGNTGELFFGEGSRLTVL.

This clonotype was recorded at least ten times. The chain is built from TRBV5-8 and TRBJ2-1; no clear D gene. Trimming removed 1 base from V and 10 bases from J, with 9 bases in between. The CDR3 is 12 residues long. The germline CDR1 and CDR2 sequences are SGHTS and YDEGEE. In nucleotides, the CDR3 is TGTGCCAGCAGCTTGTCGGCGCAAGAGCAGTTCTTC. The encoded protein is CASSLSAQEQFF.

Only a few counts were recorded for this clonotype. One end of the junction varies from germline; a read error may be responsible. The V call is TRBV19, the J call TRBJ1-5; D is uncertain. Germline CDR1 LNHDA, CDR2 SQIVND (reference sequence). This CDR3 is 12 amino acids long. The CDR3 spells CASRASDQPQHF. The CDR3 DNA is TGTGCCAGTAGAGCTAGCGATCAGCCCCAGCATTTT.

This clonotype has a count of ten or more. The CDR3 sequence is CASSLGQGEFF. The CDR3 bases are TGTGCCAGCAGTTTAGGGCAGGGGGAGTTCTTC. The chain couples TRBV12-3 or TRBV12-4 to TRBJ2-1; 7 nucleotides agree with TRBD1. Trimming took 1 base from V and 14 from J; bases not matched to a gene: 2. This CDR3 region has 11 residues.

This clonotype was recorded a few times. This rearrangement joins TRBV29-1 to TRBJ1-4; weak D call: TRBD1 (5 bases). The V end lost 4 bases, the J end lost 7 bases, and 10 bases lay between the germline ends. Germline V gene lookup returns CDR1 SQVTM and CDR2 ANQGSEA. This CDR3 has 12 amino acids. The chain's CDR3 is CSVAQGREKLFF. The CDR3, as DNA: TGCAGCGTTGCTCAGGGACGTGAAAAACTGTTTTTT.

This clonotype was seen just once. Just one base apart from a much larger clone, this may be a read error. This rearrangement joins TRBV20-1 to TRBJ2-5; possible D gene TRBD2, 5 bases. Germline CDR1 DFQATT, CDR2 SNEGSKA (reference sequence). V lost 2 bases, J lost 5 bases, and 15 bases lay in between. CDR3 size: 14 residues. DNA for the CDR3: TGCAGTGCTAGAAAAACAGAGGGCAGGGAGACCCAGTACTTC. This translates into CSARKTEGRETQYF.

This clonotype was found a few times. V is TRBV28 and J is TRBJ2-7, with TRBD2 as a possible D gene (6 bases). The germline V gene has CDR1 MDHEN and CDR2 SYDVKM. Between the trimmed V and J ends, which lost 5 bases and 3 bases, there was a span of 14 bases. The CDR3 runs to 14 residues. The CDR3 is CASSEPSAVYEQYF. The CDR3 nucleotides read TGTGCCAGCAGTGAGCCTAGCGCCGTCTACGAGCAGTACTTC. Drawing the rest from reference TRBV28 and TRBJ2-7, the complete variable domain is DVKVTQSSRYLVKRTGEKVFLECVQDMDHENMFWYRQDPGLGLRLIYFSYDVKMKEKGDIPEGYSVSREKKERFSLILESASTNQTSMYLCASSEPSAVYEQYFGPGTRLTVT.

Many counts were recorded for this clonotype. The chain employs TRBV20-1 and TRBJ2-1; 8 bases agree with TRBD2. CDR1 and CDR2 from the germline V gene are DFQATT and SNEGSKA (reference sequence). The CDR3 length is 16 residues. V was clipped by 0 bases and J by 7 bases; unmatched bases: 11. CDR3 region: CSARDLGLGFLNEQFF. In DNA, the CDR3 is TGCAGTGCTAGAGACCTGGGACTAGGGTTTTTGAATGAGCAGTTCTTC.

This sequence joins TRBV6-5 and TRBJ1-2; a weak D match, TRBD1 (5 bases). This CDR3 contains 13 residues. Germline-derived CDR1 and CDR2 are MNHEY and SVGAGI. Trimming took off 2 bases at V and 8 bases at J, with 12 bases between the two ends. CDR3 bases: TGTGCCAGCAGTTACCTGCAGGGAGGAGGCTACACCTTC. Residues: CASSYLQGGGYTF.

For the CDR3, the DNA is TGTGCCAGCAGCAAAGAGGAGGGGGAAGTAACGAACTATGGCTACACCTTC. Amino acid sequence: CASSKEEGEVTNYGYTF. The V gene is TRBV21-1, the J gene TRBJ1-2; TRBD1, the table's D call, lacks a check against the DNA. TRBV21-1 is labeled a pseudogene. The CDR3 spans 17 residues.

Many counts were recorded for this clonotype. V gene TRBV5-1 combines with J gene TRBJ2-1; D perhaps matches TRBD1 (8 bases). Trimming removed 4 bases at V and 3 bases at J, with 20 bases between. The CDR3 runs to 17 residues. Germline V gene data show CDR1 as SGHRS and CDR2 as YFSETQ. CDR3 sequence (DNA): TGCGCCAGCAGCAACAGGGGGGGCGCGGGAAACTACAATGAGCAGTTCTTC. Translated, it gives CASSNRGGAGNYNEQFF.

This clonotype came up many times. This rearrangement joins TRBV24-1 to TRBJ2-7, with D hard to call. The V and J ends lost 3 bases and 4 bases respectively, with 9 bases between them. Germline lookup yields CDR1 KGHDR and CDR2 SFDVKD. CDR3 size: 13 residues. The CDR3 loop reads CATSDRWGYEQYF. The CDR3 DNA sequence: TGTGCCACCAGTGATCGTTGGGGATACGAGCAGTACTTC.

There are many counts of this clonotype. In DNA, the CDR3 is TGTGCCATCGGGCCGGGACCACTAGAGAGGCAGCCCCAGCATTTT. Translation gives CAIGPGPLERQPQHF. V is TRBV10-3 and J is TRBJ1-5; a weak D match, TRBD1 (5 bases). This CDR3 is built from 15 residues. V lost 8 bases and J 7 bases, leaving 21 bases between the germline ends. Per germline, CDR1 ENHRY and CDR2 SYGVKD.

This clonotype was detected many times. The chain employs TRBV20-1 and TRBJ2-7, with a possible D match to TRBD2 (6 bases). With 2 bases removed from V and 0 bases from J, the gap between germline ends came to 11 bases. The CDR3 runs 14 residues. The germline gives CDR1 DFQATT, CDR2 SNEGSKA (reference sequence). In DNA, the CDR3 is TGCAGTGCTAGACGTCCCGGGGGCTCCTACGAGCAGTACTTC. It yields the protein CSARRPGGSYEQYF.